The TCR beta chain under discussion was sequenced for a study of cytomegalovirus exposure and HLA in healthy donors. Study observations and caveats: Rarity marked most TCR sequences, yet some public TCRs occurred in many donors. Rates of TCR association differed by HLA locus in a later analysis, with DRB1 highest and HLA-C lowest.

Vbeta (60) and Jbeta (13) primers were used in the PCR. The protocol was immunoSEQ multiplex PCR, while the TCRdb copy is restricted to in-frame clones and leaves out a portion. The sample carries 75,000 to 80,000 clones, more than 75% recorded once. Notes on this clone: Its matching antigen is unknown.

Trimming removed 0 bases from V and 3 bases from J; junction bases left unmatched: 2. The CDR3 is 16 residues long. Germline V lookup: CDR1 LGHNA, CDR2 YNFKEQ. Source material: PBMCs. The chain couples TRBV4-2 to TRBJ2-1, with TRBD2 matching 10 bases. This receptor was taken from a male donor in good health and CMV-seropositive. The CDR3 loop reads CASSQDQRGGYNEQFF. The DNA of the CDR3 is TGTGCCAGCAGCCAAGATCAGCGGGGGGGCTACAATGAGCAGTTCTTC.